This T cell receptor (beta chain) derives from a study of response to subunit inactivated influenza vaccine. Whole-study findings and limits: There was a suggestion from the authors that each seasonal influenza vaccination recruits few new T cells.

Trimming stripped 3 bases from V and 8 bases from J, with 17 bases between. The germline V gene encodes CDR1 LGHNA and CDR2 YSLEER. The CDR3 loop spans 15 amino acids. MiXCR, applied by TCRdb to the RT-PCR reads, yields one record per CDR3 protein. The repertoire holds 650,000 to 800,000 distinct CDR3 sequences, about 15% seen once, with 6% to 8% in the top ten. As regards this clonotype: What it recognizes is unknown.

Sequencing used PBMCs from blood, obtained less than 15 days before vaccination. The chain links TRBV4-3 to TRBJ2-1, with D tentatively TRBD1 or TRBD2 (6 bases each). The TCR originated in a man in his fifties who received an inactivated influenza vaccine. The CDR3, as DNA: TGCGCCAGCAGCCAGGGAGGCAGGGGAGGCGATGAGCAGTTCTTC. As protein: CASSQGGRGGDEQFF.